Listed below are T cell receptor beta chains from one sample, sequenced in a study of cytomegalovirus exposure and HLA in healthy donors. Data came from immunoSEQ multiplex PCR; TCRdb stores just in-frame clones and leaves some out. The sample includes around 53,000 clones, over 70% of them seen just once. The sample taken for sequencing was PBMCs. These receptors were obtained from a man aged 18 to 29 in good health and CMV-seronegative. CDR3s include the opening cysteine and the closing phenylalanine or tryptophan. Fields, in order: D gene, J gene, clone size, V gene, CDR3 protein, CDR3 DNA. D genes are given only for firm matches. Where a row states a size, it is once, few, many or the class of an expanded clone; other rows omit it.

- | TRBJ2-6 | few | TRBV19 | CASSAGANVLTF | TGTGCCAGTTCCGCTGGGGCCAACGTCCTGACTTTC
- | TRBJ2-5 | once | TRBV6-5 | CASSQTPTQETQYF | TGTGCCAGCAGTCAGACTCCTACCCAAGAGACCCAGTACTTC
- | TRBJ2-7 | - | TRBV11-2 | CASTRIGLLEQYF | TGTGCCAGCACTAGAATCGGACTTCTCGAGCAGTACTTC
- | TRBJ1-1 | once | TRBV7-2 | CASSLLTGLGPEAFF | TGTGCCAGCAGCCTCTTAACGGGTTTAGGCCCTGAAGCTTTCTTT
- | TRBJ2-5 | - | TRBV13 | CASSSTDRQETQYF | TGTGCCAGCAGCTCAACTGACAGGCAAGAGACCCAGTACTTC
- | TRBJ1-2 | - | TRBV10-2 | CASSDRRGSNYGYTF | TGCGCCAGCAGTGACAGGCGGGGAAGCAACTATGGCTACACCTTC
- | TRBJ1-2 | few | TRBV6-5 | CASRLRNTANYGYTF | TGTGCCAGCAGACTTAGAAACACAGCAAACTATGGCTACACCTTC
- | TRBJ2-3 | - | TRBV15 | CATSEADTDTQYF | TGTGCCACCAGCGAGGCGGATACAGATACGCAGTATTTT
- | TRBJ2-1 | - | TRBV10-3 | CAISEGLTSYNEQFF | TGTGCCATCAGTGAGGGGCTTACCTCCTACAATGAGCAGTTCTTC
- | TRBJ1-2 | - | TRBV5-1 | CASSLDGGTYGYTF | TGCGCCAGCAGCTTGGATGGCGGAACCTATGGCTACACCTTC
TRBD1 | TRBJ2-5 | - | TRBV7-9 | CASSSWGQDQRQETQYF | TGTGCCAGCAGCTCCTGGGGACAGGACCAACGACAAGAGACCCAGTACTTC
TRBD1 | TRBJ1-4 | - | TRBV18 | CASSRTGDSREKLFF | TGTGCCAGCTCACGGACAGGGGATTCCCGTGAAAAACTGTTTTTT
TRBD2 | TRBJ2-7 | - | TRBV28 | CASRGTSGSSEQYF | TGTGCCAGCAGAGGGACTAGCGGGAGTTCCGAGCAGTACTTC
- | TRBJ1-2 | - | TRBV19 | CASSSSGYYGYTF | TGTGCCAGTAGTTCCTCGGGGTACTATGGCTACACCTTC
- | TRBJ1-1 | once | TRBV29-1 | CSAAGGAANTEAFF | TGCAGCGCCGCGGGGGGAGCCGCGAACACTGAAGCTTTCTTT
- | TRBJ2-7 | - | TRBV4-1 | CASSQAHTRAFSEQYF | TGCGCCAGCAGCCAAGCGCACACCAGGGCCTTCTCCGAGCAGTACTTC
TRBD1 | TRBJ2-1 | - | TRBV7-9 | CASSYGTDNEQFF | TGTGCCAGCAGCTACGGGACAGACAATGAGCAGTTCTTC
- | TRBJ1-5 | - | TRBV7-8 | CASSLAGQFSNQPQHF | TGTGCCAGCAGCTTAGCTGGCCAGTTCAGCAATCAGCCCCAGCATTTT
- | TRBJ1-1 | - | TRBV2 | CASSESLTGVESEAFF | TGTGCCAGCAGTGAATCCCTGACAGGAGTGGAGTCTGAAGCTTTCTTT
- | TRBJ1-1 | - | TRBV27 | CASRIQGNTEAFF | TGTGCCAGCAGAATACAGGGGAACACTGAAGCTTTCTTT
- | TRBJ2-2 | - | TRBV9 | CASSVALAGELFF | TGTGCCAGCAGCGTCGCACTTGCCGGGGAGCTGTTTTTT
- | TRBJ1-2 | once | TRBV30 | CAWSTGTRRPYTF | TGTGCCTGGAGTACCGGGACACGCAGACCCTACACCTTC
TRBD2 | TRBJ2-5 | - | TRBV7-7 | CASSLMGLAGVQETQYF | TGTGCTAGCAGCTTAATGGGACTAGCGGGAGTTCAAGAGACCCAGTACTTC
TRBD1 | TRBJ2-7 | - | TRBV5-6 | CASSWNRDRGFPLSYEQYF | TGTGCCAGCAGCTGGAACCGGGACAGGGGTTTCCCTTTATCCTACGAGCAGTACTTC
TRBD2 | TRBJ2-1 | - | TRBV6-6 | CASSLLAGTYNEQFF | TGTGCCAGCAGCCTACTAGCGGGAACCTACAATGAGCAGTTCTTC
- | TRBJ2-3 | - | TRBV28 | CASSLGWNTDTQYF | TGTGCCAGCAGTTTGGGCTGGAACACAGATACGCAGTATTTT
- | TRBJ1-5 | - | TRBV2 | CASSEQGLQPQHF | TGTGCCAGCAGCGAACAGGGATTGCAGCCCCAGCATTTT
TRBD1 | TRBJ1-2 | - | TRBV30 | CAWSVLRTGGASVGYTF | TGTGCCTGGAGTGTACTACGGACAGGGGGCGCGTCGGTTGGCTACACCTTC
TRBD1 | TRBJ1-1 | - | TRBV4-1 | CASSHRGHPNTEAFF | TGCGCCAGCAGCCATAGGGGGCACCCGAACACTGAAGCTTTCTTT
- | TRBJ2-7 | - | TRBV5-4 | CASSPGGSGFYEQYF | TGTGCCAGCAGCCCGGGCGGGTCCGGGTTTTACGAGCAGTACTTC
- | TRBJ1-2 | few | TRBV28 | CASSLTAGHRDSYTF | TGTGCCAGCAGTTTGACCGCGGGCCACAGGGATAGTTACACCTTC
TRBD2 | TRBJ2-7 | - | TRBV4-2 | CASSQDLAGEDEQYF | TGTGCCAGCAGCCAAGATCTAGCGGGAGAGGACGAGCAGTACTTC
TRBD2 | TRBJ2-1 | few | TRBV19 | CASSIAQRTGGARSYNEQFF | TGTGCCAGTAGTATCGCCCAACGGACGGGAGGGGCCCGCTCCTACAATGAGCAGTTCTTC
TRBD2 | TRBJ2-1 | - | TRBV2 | CASRGGLASYNEQFF | TGTGCCAGCAGGGGGGGACTAGCTTCCTACAATGAGCAGTTCTTC
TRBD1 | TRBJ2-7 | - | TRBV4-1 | CASSHPRTGDEQYF | TGCGCCAGCAGCCACCCCAGGACAGGGGACGAGCAGTACTTC
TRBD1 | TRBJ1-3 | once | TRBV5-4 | CATLDRTRNTIYF | TGTGCCACCCTGGACAGGACTAGAAACACCATATATTTT
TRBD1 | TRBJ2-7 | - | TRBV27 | CASWDSYEQYF | TGTGCCAGCTGGGACAGCTACGAGCAGTACTTC
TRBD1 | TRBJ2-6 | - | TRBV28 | CASRPGQGETGANVLTF | TGTGCCAGCAGACCCGGACAGGGTGAAACTGGGGCCAACGTCCTGACTTTC
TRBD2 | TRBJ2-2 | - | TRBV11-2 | CASSPSGRTGELFF | TGTGCCAGCAGCCCCAGCGGGAGGACCGGGGAGCTGTTTTTT
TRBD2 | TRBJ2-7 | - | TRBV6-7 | CASSFPPFRTGLAGSVYEQYF | TGTGCCAGCAGTTTCCCACCCTTTCGGACCGGACTAGCGGGGTCCGTGTACGAGCAGTACTTC
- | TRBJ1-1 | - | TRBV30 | CAWSHRRETEAFF | TGTGCCTGGAGTCACCGTAGGGAGACTGAAGCTTTCTTT
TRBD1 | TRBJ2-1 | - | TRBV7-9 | CASSLGQADEQFF | TGTGCCAGCAGCTTGGGACAGGCCGATGAGCAGTTCTTC